This passage covers 31 T cell receptor beta chains from one sample sequenced in a study of blood T cell repertoires in COVID-19. Profiling relied on immunoSEQ multiplex PCR, and the TCRdb table lists in-frame clones only, not all of them. The sample gives roughly 250,000 clones, around 82% of which show up once; 0.75% to 0.95% is in the top ten. The source material was peripheral blood. The receptors here all came from a human donor with COVID-19, enrolled during active disease. The donor label of this sample is uncertain.

The chain is built from TRBV5-1 and TRBJ1-1, with D possibly matching TRBD1 (6 bases). The CDR3 is 15 residues long. V dropped 6 bases and J dropped 1 base, with 16 bases sitting between them. The germline V gene encodes CDR1 SGHRS and CDR2 YFSETQ. CDR3 in amino acids: CASTALGASNTEAFF. CDR3 bases: TGCGCCAGCACCGCATTGGGGGCCTCGAACACTGAAGCTTTCTTT.

The chain recombines TRBV6-5 with TRBJ2-2; 9 bases are a match to TRBD1. The CDR3 runs to 15 residues. CDR1 and CDR2 from the germline V gene are MNHEY and SVGAGI. V lost 6 bases to trimming and J lost 6 bases; unmatched junction nucleotides: 8. CDR3 sequence (DNA): TGTGCCAGCAGCCTGGGACAGGGAGGCTCCGGGGAGCTGTTTTTT. This codes for CASSLGQGGSGELFF.

The CDR3 nucleotides read TGTGCCAGCAGCCCCACAGGTAGCAATCAGCCCCAGCATTTT. This encodes CASSPTGSNQPQHF. The chain has TRBV7-9 and TRBJ1-5, with a weak D call TRBD1 (5 bases). This CDR3 is built from 14 residues. CDR1 is SEHNR and CDR2 is FQNEAQ in the germline V gene (reference sequence). V was clipped by 5 bases and J by 0 bases, with 8 bases between them.

Turning to this clone: At one end the junction does not follow the germline gene, possibly because of a read error. The chain joins TRBV7-7 to TRBJ2-1; no firm D call. CDR1 is SSHAT, CDR2 FNYEAQ, per germline (reference sequence). The CDR3 covers 13 residues. CDR3: CASSARRLQEQFF. The DNA of the CDR3 is TGTGCTAGCAGCGCCCGAAGGCTACAGGAGCAGTTCTTC.

The genes are TRBV19 and TRBJ1-1; TRBD1 aligns across 7 bases. The CDR3 contains 16 residues. Germline assignment: CDR1 LNHDA and CDR2 SQIVND (reference sequence). V trimming: 4 bases; J trimming: 1 base; junction bases outside the gene matches: 9. The CDR3 DNA reads as TGTGCCAGTAGTAGCCTCCCGGGACAGTCGAACACTGAAGCTTTCTTT. It codes for CASSSLPGQSNTEAFF.

This rearrangement joins TRBV28 to TRBJ1-2; no firm D call. V lost 4 bases to trimming and J lost 2 bases, with 14 bases between them. This CDR3 has 15 residues. Looked up from germline, CDR1 is MDHEN and CDR2 is SYDVKM. The CDR3 DNA is TGTGCCAGCAGTTCACGAACAACAACGAACTATGGCTACACCTTC. The encoded protein is CASSSRTTTNYGYTF.

This chain uses TRBV18 with TRBJ2-3, with a weak D call TRBD1 (5 bases). Germline CDR1 and CDR2: KGHSH and LQKENI. With 6 bases removed from V and 1 base from J, the gap between germline ends came to 14 bases. This CDR3 has 15 residues. CDR3 sequence (DNA): TGTGCCAGCTCCCGGAAGGGGTCGGGCACAGATACGCAGTATTTT. Translation gives CASSRKGSGTDTQYF.

The chain links TRBV6-6 to TRBJ1-1; 8 positions match TRBD1. The V gene's germline CDR1 is MNHNY and CDR2 SVGAGI (reference sequence). V lost 8 bases, J lost 4 bases, and 9 bases stayed unmatched. The CDR3 is 14 amino acids. The CDR3 sequence: CASLRGQVSTEAFF. The CDR3 DNA is TGTGCCAGCCTAAGGGGACAGGTGAGCACTGAAGCTTTCTTT.

The V gene is TRBV3-1 (or the pseudogene TRBV3-2), the J gene TRBJ1-1, with 7 nucleotides matching TRBD1. With 1 base clipped from V and 1 base from J, the junction kept 6 bases outside the gene matches. The CDR3 is 16 residues long. From germline, CDR1 is LGHDT and CDR2 YNNKEL (reference sequence). The CDR3 region is CASSQVRGSGNTEAFF. In DNA, the CDR3 is TGTGCCAGCAGCCAAGTCAGGGGGAGCGGGAACACTGAAGCTTTCTTT.

This clone was observed a single time. This rearrangement joins TRBV11-2 to TRBJ1-2, with D perhaps matching TRBD1 (6 bases). Trimming left V 4 bases short and J 4 bases short, with 25 bases between. This CDR3 has 18 amino acids. CDR1 is SGHAT, CDR2 FQNNGV, per germline. CDR3 in amino acids: CASSSIEDSLLGGYGYTF. The CDR3 DNA reads TGTGCCAGCAGCTCTATCGAGGACAGCCTTTTAGGGGGCTATGGCTACACCTTC.

This clone was seen once. V is TRBV30 and J is TRBJ1-2, with D maybe TRBD1 (6 bases). Germline lookup yields CDR1 GTSNPN and CDR2 SVGIG (reference sequence). V shed 3 bases and J shed 6 bases, with 11 bases lying between them. The CDR3 has 12 residues. CDR3 bases: TGTGCCTGGAGCAAAGGACAGCATGGCTACACCTTC. This gives the protein CAWSKGQHGYTF. The variable domain in full, with the rest retrieved from reference TRBV30 and TRBJ1-2, is SQTIHQWPATLVQPVGSPLSLECTVEGTSNPNLYWYRQAAGRGLQLLFYSVGIGQISSEVPQNLSASRPQDRQFILSSKKLLLSDSGFYLCAWSKGQHGYTFGSGTRLTVV.

The chain carries TRBV10-3 and TRBJ1-1; 7 bases align to TRBD1. The junction had 3 bases not matched to a gene; V was cut back by 10 bases and J by 1 base. There are 12 residues in the CDR3. Germline CDR1 reads ENHRY; CDR2 reads SYGVKD. The CDR3 protein is CATGQTNTEAFF. CDR3 in DNA: TGTGCCACGGGACAGACGAACACTGAAGCTTTCTTT.

This chain joins TRBV5-1 and TRBJ2-7, with 11 nucleotides matching TRBD2. CDR1 SGHRS and CDR2 YFSETQ come from the germline V gene. The CDR3 spans 15 residues. V shed 1 base, J shed 4 bases, and the junction held 4 bases outside the gene matches. The CDR3 is CASSLRTSGPYEQYF. The CDR3 coding sequence is TGCGCCAGCAGCTTGCGGACTAGCGGGCCGTACGAGCAGTACTTC.

The CDR3 is CASSPGGQVFEAFF. For the CDR3, the DNA is TGTGCCAGCTCACCAGGGGGACAGGTTTTTGAAGCTTTCTTT. V is TRBV18 and J is TRBJ1-1; 8 nucleotides agree with TRBD1. Germline V gene data show CDR1 as KGHSH and CDR2 as LQKENI. With V trimmed by 2 bases and J by 7 bases, 6 bases remained unmatched. CDR3 size: 14 residues.

The V gene is TRBV6-5, the J gene TRBJ1-6, with D possibly TRBD1 on 6 matching bases. This CDR3 spans 13 amino acids. Trimming removed 10 bases at V and 8 bases at J, with 15 bases between. The V gene's germline CDR1 is MNHEY and CDR2 SVGAGI. The CDR3 region is CATNQGMDSPLHF. CDR3 coding DNA: TGTGCCACGAACCAGGGGATGGATTCACCCCTCCACTTT.

The chain joins TRBV11-2 to TRBJ1-2; D is ambiguous. Germline lookup yields CDR1 SGHAT and CDR2 FQNNGV. V was clipped by 5 bases and J by 0 bases, with 10 bases between them. CDR3 length equals 14 residues. The chain's CDR3 is CASSPSGSNYGYTF. The CDR3 DNA reads as TGTGCCAGCAGCCCGTCCGGTTCTAACTATGGCTACACCTTC. The full variable domain, in which reference TRBV11-2 and TRBJ1-2 provide the parts outside the CDR3, is EAGVAQSPRYKIIEKRQSVAFWCNPISGHATLYWYQQILGQGPKLLIQFQNNGVVDDSQLPKDRFSAERLKGVDSTLKIQPAKLEDSAVYLCASSPSGSNYGYTFGSGTRLTVV.

The chain uses TRBV3-1 (or the pseudogene TRBV3-2) and TRBJ2-5; D not certain. Trimming took 1 base from V and 4 from J, leaving 16 bases between them. Germline V lookup: CDR1 LGHDT, CDR2 YNNKEL (reference sequence). There are 16 residues in the CDR3. This chain's CDR3 is CASSQATAAGGETQYF. In DNA, the CDR3 is TGTGCCAGCAGCCAAGCCACCGCGGCCGGTGGAGAGACCCAGTACTTC.

This clone appeared a single time. The CDR3 DNA reads as TGTGCCAGCAGTGGGGGGGGACTAGCGGGAGCTGTTGGAGAGACCCAGTACTTC. It translates to CASSGGGLAGAVGETQYF. The gene calls are TRBV6-1 and TRBJ2-5; 14 bases fit TRBD2. The length of the CDR3 is 18 residues. Germline V gene data show CDR1 as MNHNS and CDR2 as SASEGT. The V and J ends lost 4 bases and 4 bases, in that order; junction bases with no gene match: 11.

The V call is TRBV18, the J call TRBJ2-1; D gene ambiguous. The V and J ends lost 0 bases and 12 bases respectively, with 18 bases between them. Germline V gene data show CDR1 as KGHSH and CDR2 as LQKENI. This CDR3 spans 15 amino acids. CDR3 in amino acids: CASSPPVENPPSQFF. The DNA of the CDR3 is TGTGCCAGCTCACCACCCGTAGAAAATCCCCCCTCGCAGTTCTTC.

The chain joins TRBV29-1 to TRBJ2-7; D is possibly TRBD1 (5 bases). CDR3 length equals 11 residues. The V and J ends lost 3 bases and 7 bases respectively, with 10 bases between them. Germline V gives CDR1 SQVTM, CDR2 ANQGSEA. CDR3 in amino acids: CSVDRAGEQYF. DNA for the CDR3: TGCAGCGTTGACAGGGCAGGGGAGCAGTACTTC.

This clone was counted a single time. V gene TRBV11-2 combines with J gene TRBJ2-5; weak D call: TRBD2 (5 bases). CDR1 is SGHAT and CDR2 is FQNNGV in the germline V gene. Between the trimmed V and J ends, which lost 3 bases and 3 bases, there was a span of 8 bases. CDR3 length: 13 amino acids. The CDR3 protein is CASSFGEKETQYF. CDR3 coding DNA: TGTGCCAGCAGCTTCGGGGAAAAAGAGACCCAGTACTTC.

The chain employs TRBV9 and TRBJ1-2; the match to TRBD1 covers 9 bases. Germline V CDR1 and CDR2: SGDLS, YYNGEE. The CDR3 has 15 residues. With 3 bases clipped from V and 3 bases from J, the junction kept 6 bases outside the gene matches. The CDR3 loop reads CASSEGTGIDYGYTF. CDR3 bases: TGTGCCAGCAGCGAGGGGACAGGGATCGACTATGGCTACACCTTC. Complete variable domain (other parts from reference TRBV9 and TRBJ1-2): DSGVTQTPKHLITATGQRVTLRCSPRSGDLSVYWYQQSLDQGLQFLIQYYNGEERAKGNILERFSAQQFPDLHSELNLSSLELGDSALYFCASSEGTGIDYGYTFGSGTRLTVV.

The chain employs TRBV5-1 and TRBJ2-1, with D perhaps TRBD2 (5 bases). The CDR3 is made up of 15 amino acids. Germline V CDR1 and CDR2: SGHRS, YFSETQ. V was cut by 2 bases and J by 6 bases, with 15 bases left in between. In nucleotides, the CDR3 is TGCGCCAGCAGCTTTTGGAACGGTGGGAGCAATGAGCAGTTCTTC. It codes for CASSFWNGGSNEQFF.

The J gene is TRBJ2-1, the V gene TRBV12-3 or TRBV12-4; D perhaps matches TRBD2 (6 bases). This CDR3 is built from 12 residues. V was clipped by 6 bases and J by 8 bases, with 11 bases between them. This chain's CDR3 is CASSSLAYEQFF. Here the CDR3 DNA reads TGTGCCAGCAGCTCTCTAGCGTATGAGCAGTTCTTC.

This sequence joins TRBV15 and TRBJ1-4; 9 bases line up with TRBD1. With V trimmed by 6 bases and J by 7 bases, 9 bases remained unmatched. There are 15 residues in the CDR3. Germline-derived CDR1 and CDR2 are LNHNV and YYDKDF (reference sequence). The DNA for the CDR3 is TGTGCCACCAGGAACAACAGGGGGCGAGTTGAAAAACTGTTTTTT. Translated, it gives CATRNNRGRVEKLFF.

V usage is TRBV15 and J usage is TRBJ2-2; 10 bases map to TRBD1. J was trimmed by 2 bases and V by 3 bases; bases with no gene match: 6. Germline CDR1 reads LNHNV; CDR2 reads YYDKDF (reference sequence). This CDR3 spans 17 amino acids. CDR3 sequence: CATSRWGQGPNTGELFF. In nucleotides, the CDR3 is TGTGCCACCAGCAGGTGGGGACAGGGGCCCAACACCGGGGAGCTGTTTTTT.

The V gene is TRBV29-1, the J gene TRBJ2-1, with D possibly TRBD1 on 6 matching bases. Trimming removed 7 bases from V and 8 bases from J, with 21 bases in between. Germline loops: CDR1 SQVTM, CDR2 ANQGSEA. The CDR3 sequence is 14 residues long. CDR3 sequence: CSARTGGFGYEQFF. CDR3 DNA: TGCAGCGCCCGAACTGGGGGCTTTGGGTATGAGCAGTTCTTC.

A single count supports this clone. The genes are TRBV9 and TRBJ1-2; TRBD1 matches at 9 bases. Germline CDR1 and CDR2: SGDLS and YYNGEE. Trimming took 3 bases from V and 1 from J; bases not matched to a gene: 10. CDR3 size: 17 residues. As DNA, the CDR3 is TGTGCCAGCAGCGGAGATGTACAGGGGGCCTTTAACTATGGCTACACCTTC. This codes for CASSGDVQGAFNYGYTF.

The J gene is TRBJ1-6, the V gene TRBV9; D not certain. The CDR3 is 15 residues long. The V and J ends lost 3 bases and 7 bases respectively, with 14 bases between them. CDR1 is SGDLS, CDR2 YYNGEE, per germline. The CDR3 region has the DNA TGTGCCAGCAGCGCAGGCCCGGTAACCAATTCACCCCTCCACTTT. Translating gives CASSAGPVTNSPLHF.

The chain links TRBV10-3 to TRBJ2-7; tentative D call: TRBD2 (6 bases). Trimming removed 6 bases from V and 2 bases from J, with 14 bases in between. The CDR3 loop spans 14 amino acids. CDR1 is ENHRY, CDR2 SYGVKD, per germline. The CDR3 protein is CAIRDGGLTYEQYF. The CDR3 nucleotides read TGTGCCATCAGGGACGGCGGACTAACCTACGAGCAGTACTTC.

V usage is TRBV2 and J usage is TRBJ2-7, with 8 bases matching TRBD1. Germline CDR1 SNHLY, CDR2 FYNNEI. V lost 5 bases to trimming and J lost 6 bases; unmatched junction nucleotides: 3. CDR3 length: 12 residues. The CDR3 spells CASSLQGGEQYF. Written as DNA, the CDR3 is TGTGCCAGCAGTCTACAGGGGGGCGAGCAGTACTTC.